The 31 T cell receptor beta chains below all came from one sample that was sequenced in a study of technical replicates of blood from a handful of donors. The repertoire was sequenced with immunoSEQ multiplex PCR; TCRdb's copy has only in-frame clones and lacks some. Of approximately 85,000 clones in the sample, about 90% were seen once. The sequenced sample was T cells isolated from PBMCs. The receptor set was obtained from a human donor in good health.

The V and J genes are TRBV5-1 and TRBJ2-5; TRBD1 agrees at 7 bases. The CDR3 is made up of 14 amino acids. The V segment lost 2 bases and the J segment 3 bases; nucleotides outside the gene matches: 4. Germline lookup yields CDR1 SGHRS and CDR2 YFSETQ. CDR3 nucleotides: TGCGCCAGCAGCTTAGTCGGACAGGAAGAGACCCAGTACTTC. Translating it yields CASSLVGQEETQYF.

Comment on this clone: Germline and junction disagree at one end, which may indicate a read error. The genes are TRBV10-1 and TRBJ1-1; 8 bases align to TRBD1. CDR3 length: 13 amino acids. Germline V gene data show CDR1 as WNHNN and CDR2 as SYGVQD (reference sequence). The CDR3 region is CASRRTGNAEAFF. DNA for the CDR3: TGCGCCAGCAGGCGGACAGGGAACGCTGAAGCTTTCTTT.

The chain carries TRBV5-1 and TRBJ1-1; D possibly corresponds to TRBD1 (5 bases). Germline V gene lookup returns CDR1 SGHRS and CDR2 YFSETQ. This CDR3 has 17 amino acids. V shed 4 bases and J shed 5 bases, with 24 bases lying between them. The CDR3 sequence is CASSPREGDFLGTEAFF. CDR3 DNA sequence: TGCGCCAGCAGCCCCAGGGAGGGAGACTTTCTCGGGACTGAAGCTTTCTTT.

The chain has TRBV6-5 and TRBJ2-6; D not certain. The CDR3 runs 12 residues. The V end lost 10 bases, the J end lost 0 bases, and 4 bases lay between the germline ends. Germline CDR1 reads MNHEY; CDR2 reads SVGAGI. The CDR3, as DNA: TGTGCCAAGCACTCTGGGGCCAACGTCCTGACTTTC. Translation: CAKHSGANVLTF.

This clone was counted a single time. The chain joins TRBV7-6 to TRBJ1-3; D uncertain. V lost 0 bases to trimming and J lost 0 bases, with 6 bases between them. CDR1 and CDR2 (germline): SGHVS, FNYEAQ. The CDR3 length is 15 residues. Here the CDR3 DNA reads TGTGCCAGCAGCTTAGCGACGGGCTCTGGAAACACCATATATTTT. It specifies CASSLATGSGNTIYF.

The chain employs TRBV27 and TRBJ1-5; 7 bases are a match to TRBD1. CDR1 MNHEY and CDR2 SMNVEV come from the germline V gene (reference sequence). The CDR3 runs to 14 residues. V dropped 3 bases and J dropped 7; count of bases not matched to a gene: 6. The CDR3 protein is CASSFGGGVQPQHF. As DNA, the CDR3 is TGTGCCAGCAGTTTTGGAGGGGGCGTCCAGCCCCAGCATTTT.

V usage is TRBV4-1 and J usage is TRBJ2-7; D perhaps matches TRBD1 (6 bases). The germline CDR1 and CDR2 sequences are MGHRA and YSYEKL. Trimming cost V 2 bases and J 0 bases, with 26 bases left between them. The CDR3 runs to 20 residues. CDR3 DNA: TGCGCCAGCAGCCAACGACGGGGAACAGGGTCCTCTATTAGCTCCTACGAGCAGTACTTC. It encodes CASSQRRGTGSSISSYEQYF.

The chain couples TRBV7-9 to TRBJ2-7; D is uncertain. Trimming took 2 bases from V and 6 from J, leaving 5 bases between them. The CDR3 is made up of 11 amino acids. Germline assignment: CDR1 SEHNR and CDR2 FQNEAQ (reference sequence). In DNA, the CDR3 is TGTGCCAGCAGCTTATCCCTCGAGCAGTACTTC. This sequence encodes CASSLSLEQYF.

The rearrangement uses TRBV11-2 and TRBJ1-6; 9 nucleotides match TRBD1. The CDR3 extends over 15 amino acids. Germline loops: CDR1 SGHAT, CDR2 FQNNGV. Here the CDR3 reads CAAIVGGQGCSPLHF. The CDR3 nucleotides read TGTGCTGCGATCGTCGGGGGACAGGGCTGTTCACCCCTCCACTTT.

The chain joins TRBV16 to TRBJ1-5; D gene ambiguous. The CDR3 loop spans 12 amino acids. Germline assignment: CDR1 KGHSY and CDR2 FQNENV. V gave up 4 bases and J gave up 4 bases, with 5 bases separating them. CDR3: CASSPKNQPQHF. The CDR3 bases are TGTGCCAGCAGCCCTAAAAATCAGCCCCAGCATTTT.

This clone was detected only once. The chain recombines TRBV5-1 with TRBJ2-1; 12 bases are shared with TRBD2. The length of the CDR3 is 20 residues. CDR1 and CDR2 from the germline V gene are SGHRS and YFSETQ. Trimming at V came to 0 bases and at J to 8 bases, leaving 18 bases not matched to a gene. CDR3 sequence (DNA): TGCGCCAGCAGCTTGGACAGTGCTAGCGGGGGGGCCATTGTTTGGCATGAGCAGTTCTTC. Amino acids: CASSLDSASGGAIVWHEQFF.

CDR3 coding DNA: TGCGCCAGCAGCTTGGTGGCACCCGACACCGGGGAGCTGTTTTTT. This sequence encodes CASSLVAPDTGELFF. This rearrangement joins TRBV5-1 to TRBJ2-2; D unclear. V lost 0 bases and J lost 3, with 9 bases in between. Germline assignment: CDR1 SGHRS and CDR2 YFSETQ. CDR3 size: 15 residues.

The rearrangement links TRBV28 to TRBJ2-5, with 7 nucleotides matching TRBD1. Germline V gives CDR1 MDHEN, CDR2 SYDVKM. This CDR3 is 14 amino acids long. V trimming: 4 bases; J trimming: 8 bases; junction bases outside the gene matches: 10. CDR3 in amino acids: CASSSPQGVGTQYF. CDR3 bases: TGTGCCAGCAGTTCCCCCCAGGGGGTTGGAACCCAGTACTTC.

The gene calls are TRBV6-5 and TRBJ2-5; D might be TRBD2 (6 bases). The germline V gene encodes CDR1 MNHEY and CDR2 SVGAGI. V was trimmed by 5 bases and J by 7 bases, leaving 17 bases between them. This CDR3 spans 14 amino acids. The CDR3 bases are TGTGCCAGCAGTCCGGATTGGGGGGTAGGGACCCAGTACTTC. Translating gives CASSPDWGVGTQYF.

The rearrangement joins TRBV2 to TRBJ1-1; D is ambiguous. Germline V gives CDR1 SNHLY, CDR2 FYNNEI. This CDR3 is built from 13 residues. V lost 6 bases and J lost 0, with 8 bases in between. Written as DNA, the CDR3 is TGTGCCAGCAGACTGAGGGTGAACACTGAAGCTTTCTTT. This sequence encodes CASRLRVNTEAFF.

The chain joins TRBV29-1 to TRBJ1-1; TRBD1 might be the D (5 bases). CDR1 is SQVTM, CDR2 ANQGSEA, per germline. V lost 4 bases, J lost 7 bases, and 13 bases lay in between. This CDR3 has 12 amino acids. CDR3 region: CSVVGLAIEAFF. The CDR3 nucleotides read TGCAGCGTTGTGGGACTGGCTATTGAAGCTTTCTTT.

This chain uses TRBV19 with TRBJ1-3; maybe TRBD1 (5 bases). This CDR3 is 15 amino acids long. Germline loops: CDR1 LNHDA, CDR2 SQIVND (reference sequence). V lost 4 bases and J lost 0, with 10 bases in between. In DNA form, the CDR3 reads TGTGCCAGTAGTACGGGGGGTAACTCTGGAAACACCATATATTTT. Translated: CASSTGGNSGNTIYF.

J is TRBJ2-6 and V is TRBV4-2; 9 positions agree with TRBD2. Trimming cost V 4 bases and J 2 bases; bases outside gene matches: 3. The CDR3 is 16 amino acids. CDR1 is LGHNA and CDR2 is YNFKEQ in the germline V gene. CDR3 amino acids: CASSPRGGPGANVLTF. In DNA form, the CDR3 reads TGTGCCAGCAGCCCGCGGGGGGGGCCTGGGGCCAACGTCCTGACTTTC.

The CDR3 nucleotides read TGTGCCAGCAGCTTAGATCTCGGGGTGAGCTCCTACAATGAGCAGTTCTTC. It yields the protein CASSLDLGVSSYNEQFF. The chain combines TRBV11-2 with TRBJ2-1; the D gene is possibly TRBD2 (5 bases). This CDR3 contains 17 residues. Looked up from germline, CDR1 is SGHAT and CDR2 is FQNNGV. Trimming stripped 0 bases from V and 0 bases from J, with 12 bases between.

The gene calls are TRBV27 and TRBJ1-1; the match to TRBD1 covers 7 bases. In germline, CDR1 is MNHEY, CDR2 SMNVEV (reference sequence). Trimming removed 3 bases from V and 11 bases from J; junction bases left unmatched: 12. The CDR3 loop spans 14 amino acids. The CDR3 loop is CASSFQPTTGRAFF. DNA for the CDR3: TGTGCCAGCAGTTTTCAACCAACGACAGGGAGGGCTTTCTTT.

This clone occurred once. The chain links TRBV11-3 to TRBJ2-7; D possibly corresponds to TRBD2 (5 bases). The length of the CDR3 is 13 residues. The V and J ends lost 3 bases and 6 bases respectively, with 12 bases between them. The V gene's germline CDR1 is SGHNT and CDR2 YENEEA. CDR3 region: CASSFGLLGEQYF. The CDR3 DNA reads as TGTGCCAGCAGCTTTGGACTCTTGGGCGAGCAGTACTTC.

The genes are TRBV4-1 and TRBJ2-7; possibly TRBD1 for D (5 bases). V was pared by 1 base and J by 3 bases, with 10 bases between. Germline-derived CDR1 and CDR2 are MGHRA and YSYEKL. CDR3 length: 14 residues. This CDR3 is CASSQGPRVYEQYF. DNA for the CDR3: TGCGCCAGCAGCCAAGGACCCAGGGTCTACGAGCAGTACTTC.

The genes are TRBV4-1 and TRBJ1-1; D possibly corresponds to TRBD1 (5 bases). CDR3 length: 12 amino acids. V was pared by 3 bases and J by 4 bases, with 6 bases between. Germline V gives CDR1 MGHRA, CDR2 YSYEKL. The chain's CDR3 is CASSQQGTEAFF. The DNA for the CDR3 is TGCGCCAGCAGCCAGCAGGGCACTGAAGCTTTCTTT.

The chain carries TRBV10-3 and TRBJ2-2, with TRBD1 as a possible D gene (5 bases). The CDR3 extends over 14 amino acids. The germline V gene has CDR1 ENHRY and CDR2 SYGVKD. The germline V and J ends were trimmed by 8 bases and 0 bases, with 10 bases remaining between them. CDR3 loop: CAIFQGPNTGELFF. The CDR3 DNA reads as TGTGCCATCTTTCAGGGCCCGAACACCGGGGAGCTGTTTTTT.

V and J are TRBV4-1 and TRBJ2-1; tentatively, D is TRBD1 (6 bases). Germline lookup yields CDR1 MGHRA and CDR2 YSYEKL. There are 16 residues in the CDR3. V was pared by 1 base and J by 2 bases, with 12 bases between. CDR3 bases: TGCGCCAGCAGCCAAGTATCAGGGGTGACCTACAATGAGCAGTTCTTC. Protein sequence: CASSQVSGVTYNEQFF.

The gene calls are TRBV28 and TRBJ2-5; possibly TRBD2 for D (5 bases). The CDR3 contains 15 residues. Between the trimmed V and J ends, which lost 5 bases and 5 bases, there was a span of 18 bases. The germline V gene has CDR1 MDHEN and CDR2 SYDVKM. The CDR3 region has the DNA TGTGCCAGCAGTCTCCCCCCCGGGGTGGGGGAGACCCAGTACTTC. Its protein is CASSLPPGVGETQYF.

V is TRBV29-1 and J is TRBJ2-7; D gene uncertain. The CDR3 is made up of 12 amino acids. Per germline, CDR1 SQVTM and CDR2 ANQGSEA. The ends were cut back, 6 bases at V and 2 bases at J, with 11 bases in the middle. The CDR3 sequence is CSVSLETYEQYF. The CDR3 DNA follows: TGCAGCGTCTCCCTGGAGACCTACGAGCAGTACTTC.

This chain uses TRBV4-2 with TRBJ2-5, with D uncertain. Per the germline V gene, CDR1 is LGHNA and CDR2 is YNFKEQ. There are 12 residues in the CDR3. The ends were cut back, 0 bases at V and 8 bases at J, with 7 bases in the middle. For the CDR3, the DNA is TGTGCCAGCAGCCAAGAGGGCCAAACCCAGTACTTC. As protein: CASSQEGQTQYF.

CDR3 loop: CASSEMVWQGNQPQHF. DNA for the CDR3: TGTGCCAGCAGTGAAATGGTATGGCAGGGTAATCAGCCCCAGCATTTT. The chain recombines TRBV6-1 with TRBJ1-5; perhaps TRBD1 as D (5 bases). Germline V gene data show CDR1 as MNHNS and CDR2 as SASEGT. V shed 2 bases and J shed 4 bases, with 15 bases lying between them. This CDR3 region has 16 residues.

The rearrangement uses TRBV13 and TRBJ2-2; D perhaps matches TRBD1 (5 bases). The CDR3 spans 15 residues. Germline V gene lookup returns CDR1 PRHDT and CDR2 FYEKMQ (reference sequence). V gave up 5 bases and J gave up 5 bases, with 15 bases separating them. The CDR3 coding sequence is TGTGCCAGCAGCCCCACTGGGGCCGAGACCGGGGAGCTGTTTTTT. This codes for CASSPTGAETGELFF.

This chain joins TRBV4-1 and TRBJ1-2; D is possibly TRBD1 (5 bases). V lost 2 bases to trimming and J lost 6 bases, with 16 bases between them. The CDR3 sequence is 15 residues long. Germline CDR1 reads MGHRA; CDR2 reads YSYEKL. CDR3 bases: TGCGCCAGCAGCCAATATTTTCAGGGTCGGGATGGCTACACCTTC. Translation: CASSQYFQGRDGYTF.